The clone carrying this T cell receptor beta chain appeared many times. Its specificity is unknown. The sample comes from a study of T cells in Graves' hyperthyroidism and ophthalmopathy. Hyperthyroidism, newly diagnosed and lasting under 2 months, affected patients aged 18 to 65. Diagnoses rested on clinical symptoms, serum thyroxine and TRAb, thyroid ultrasound and orbital computed tomography. Germline CDR1 MNHEY, CDR2 SVGEGT. CDR3 length equals 16 residues. V gave up 6 bases and J gave up 0 bases; unmatched junction bases: 8. Study-level points and caveats: The model forecast ophthalmopathy, anticipating it by a median roughly 6 months before onset. A model of 13 V-J features distinguished ophthalmopathy from stable hyperthyroidism.

Using RNA transcripts as the source, TCR beta CDR3 regions were amplified. When the TCR CDR3 underwent first-round RT-PCR, the HTBI primer set was used. TCRdb analysed the multiplex PCR reads with MiXCR anew, one entry per CDR3 protein. The table lists hundreds of thousands of distinct CDR3 sequences, 12% to 15% of them singletons. The sequence derives from a young woman with Graves' hyperthyroidism. The J gene is TRBJ2-3, the V gene TRBV6-2 or TRBV6-3; the match to TRBD2 covers 8 bases. Sequencing was carried out using blood. CDR3 amino acids: CASSNRPSGSTDTQYF. The DNA of the CDR3 is TGTGCCAGCAGCAACAGGCCTAGCGGGAGCACAGATACGCAGTATTTT.